These T cell receptor beta chains were read from a single sample in a study of monozygotic twins with inflammatory bowel disease. TCRdb derives one entry per CDR3 protein from the 5' RACE reads, leaving out DNA. This repertoire comprises about 300,000 distinct CDR3 sequences; its ten largest clones make up approximately 5.9%. Sequencing was carried out using blood. The receptor set was obtained from a human donor with ulcerative colitis or Crohn's disease, or a healthy co-twin of an affected twin (not recorded which). Both conserved end residues are part of each CDR3. Fields, in order: V gene, J gene, CDR3 protein.

TRBV2	TRBJ2-5	CASETRETQYF
TRBV19	TRBJ1-1	CASSYRDIQEAFF
TRBV9	TRBJ1-1	CASSVDRMNTEAFF
TRBV6-1	TRBJ1-6	CASSTRTGPNSPLHF
TRBV30	TRBJ1-5	CAWSADREDQPQHF
TRBV4-2	TRBJ2-7	CASSQVDEQYF
TRBV4-3	TRBJ2-3	CASSQRAGGLADTQYF
TRBV7-2	TRBJ2-7	CASSVGVQDYEQYF
TRBV10-3	TRBJ1-1	CAIGGGNTEAFF
TRBV14	TRBJ2-7	CASSQDLSGAYEQYF
TRBV4-3	TRBJ2-2	CASSQDDTGELFF
TRBV5-6	TRBJ2-7	CASSLGGRQYF
TRBV6-1	TRBJ1-1	CASSPFGTHTEAFF
TRBV29-1	TRBJ2-3	CSVGYGYTDTQYF
TRBV20-1	TRBJ2-4	CSARALSGVNIQYF
TRBV6-2/TRBV6-3	TRBJ1-6	CASSNPQGRNSPLHF
TRBV6-5	TRBJ2-5	CASSYSPLAFQETQYF
TRBV12-3/TRBV12-4	TRBJ2-7	CASSFLTRQQDEQYF
TRBV7-2	TRBJ2-7	CASSSTERQYF
TRBV12-3/TRBV12-4	TRBJ2-1	CASRQAGSEQFF
TRBV6-2/TRBV6-3	TRBJ1-2	CASSYPRTPLRPSTYGYTF
TRBV5-1	TRBJ2-2	CASSLQGGYTGELFF
TRBV29-1	TRBJ1-6	CSVREHQDSPLHF
TRBV24-1	TRBJ2-1	CATSESDRSSYNEQFF
TRBV9	TRBJ1-1	CASSPRMGRVVGTEAFF
TRBV4-3	TRBJ2-7	CASSWGQGEQYF
TRBV12-3/TRBV12-4	TRBJ1-2	CASSSRYGYTF
TRBV29-1	TRBJ1-2	CSVTGTLKSSYGYTF
TRBV7-7	TRBJ2-1	CASSLAGAPYNEQFF
TRBV30	TRBJ2-5	CAWNAPRTGRETQYF
TRBV6-1	TRBJ2-7	CASSRRGQGAMVVYF
TRBV9	TRBJ2-4	CASSVVGDSKNIQYF
TRBV7-9	TRBJ2-7	CASSSDRDAGEQYF
TRBV23-1	TRBJ2-3	CASSHSTEQGNTQYF
TRBV7-2	TRBJ2-1	CASSYAGTGVAEQFF
TRBV5-6	TRBJ2-7	CASSLGRAAQYF
TRBV15	TRBJ2-7	CATSKIPRMFYEQYF
TRBV4-2	TRBJ1-4	CASSPHPGQGGSATNEKLFF
TRBV30	TRBJ2-5	CAWSRLAGTQETQYF
TRBV4-3	TRBJ2-7	CASSQMGTSKQYEQYF
TRBV20-1	TRBJ2-7	CSASPDRSSTYEQYF
TRBV6-2/TRBV6-3	TRBJ2-2	CASSYRVTGELFF